What follows describes a single T cell receptor beta chain. Its binding antigen is unknown. There are no base qualities to consult, and no much larger clone falls within one base. This specimen belongs to a study of blood T cell repertoires in COVID-19 (TCRdb year 2020). The study in broad terms: The collaborator samples originated in the United States, Italy and Spain and spanned the acute and convalescent phases of COVID-19. Where available, HLA class I and class II types were obtained from metadata supplied by the sample provider rather than from assay-based typing. The prospective study material was composed of cDNA or gDNA derived from T cells, B-cell-depleted T cells, or PBMCs. Samples were obtained from the ongoing ImmuneRACE study (first 160 participants) and from over 1,000 subjects provided by 6 global collaborators. The repertoires were made available in a free public database intended to serve as a resource for research on the immune response to SARS-CoV-2. Deeply sampled blood TCRbeta repertoires from subjects exposed to, actively infected with, or recovered from COVID-19 were included in the dataset. The sample metadata nearly always contained a de-identified subject ID, COVID-19 status, age in years and sex. Beyond this particular receptor, the publication reports: Clinical and demographic metadata were provided uncurated, with the amount varying by source and participant.

From cysteine to phenylalanine, the CDR3 is 15 amino acids long. Only the CDR3 DNA is retained, 45 bases long and in frame from the first base. V trim: 5 bases; J trim: 5 bases; unmatched bases: 6. The germline V gene yields SGHAT for CDR1 and FQNNGV for CDR2. Collaborating institutions collected whole blood in K2EDTA tubes following their own protocols. For TCRbeta analysis, collaborator samples were shipped as frozen whole blood, as isolated PBMCs, or as DNA extracted from either sample type. The immunoSEQ Assay, a bias-controlled multiplex PCR, was used to amplify TCRbeta CDR3 regions from genomic DNA. On the authors' methods: The number of nucleated cells in each sample was estimated from the amplification of reference gene primers within the assay. To quantify the absolute abundance of each unique TCRbeta CDR3 rearrangement, sequence reads were collapsed and filtered. For each sample, productive Simpson clonality was calculated as the square root of Simpson's diversity index across productive rearrangements. The table was pulled from immuneACCESS by TCRdb, which kept in-frame rearrangements only. Such tables lose some clones; where checked, under half of the loss comes from unresolved V genes, and the rest has no known cause. The V and J calls and clone size were taken over from that table, and D and trimming were inferred from the DNA. The sample has 100,000 to 150,000 clones on record, around 87% of them singletons. The top ten constitute roughly 29% of the sample.

This sequence was found in a woman in her 70s with acute or convalescent COVID-19. The rearrangement combines TRBV11-2 with TRBJ2-3; TRBD1 matches 11 bases in the middle. The specimen was peripheral blood. The DNA sequence reads TGTGCCAGCAGCACCGGACAGGGGGCGGGAGATACGCAGTATTTT. It codes for CASSTGQGAGDTQYF. Reference TRBV11-2 and TRBJ2-3 genes cover what lies past the CDR3, so the full variable domain is EAGVAQSPRYKIIEKRQSVAFWCNPISGHATLYWYQQILGQGPKLLIQFQNNGVVDDSQLPKDRFSAERLKGVDSTLKIQPAKLEDSAVYLCASSTGQGAGDTQYFGPGTRLTVL.